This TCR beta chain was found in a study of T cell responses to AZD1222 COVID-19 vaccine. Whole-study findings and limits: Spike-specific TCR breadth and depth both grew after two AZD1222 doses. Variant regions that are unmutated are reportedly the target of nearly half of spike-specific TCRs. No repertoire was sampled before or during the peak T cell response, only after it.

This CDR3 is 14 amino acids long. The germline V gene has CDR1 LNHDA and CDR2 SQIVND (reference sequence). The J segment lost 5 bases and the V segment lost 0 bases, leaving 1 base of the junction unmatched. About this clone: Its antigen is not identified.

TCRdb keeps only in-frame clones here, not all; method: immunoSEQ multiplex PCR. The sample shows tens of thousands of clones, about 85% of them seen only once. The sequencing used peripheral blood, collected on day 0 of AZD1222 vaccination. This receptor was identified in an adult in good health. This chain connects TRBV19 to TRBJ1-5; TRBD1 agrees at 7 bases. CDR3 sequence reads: CASSIDGQDQPQHF. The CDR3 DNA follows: TGTGCCAGTAGTATAGATGGACAGGATCAGCCCCAGCATTTT.